A single sample gave rise to the 29 T cell receptor beta chains below, sequenced in a study of cytomegalovirus exposure and HLA in healthy donors (dated 2017 in TCRdb). The protocol used for the library was the immunoSEQ multiplex PCR assay. For the multiplex PCR, a mixture combining 60 forward primers for TCR Vbeta segments and 13 reverse primers for TCR Jbeta segments was used. TCRdb took this table from immuneACCESS and kept in-frame rearrangements with V and J called. Such tables lack part of the clones; where checked against another copy, unresolved V genes explain under half of the gap, and the rest is unexplained. This sample comprises about 130,000 clones, less than 80% of them detected only once. The top ten constitute around 4% of the sample. Sequenced: PBMCs. The receptors here all came from a man aged 25-40 years in good health and CMV-seronegative.

The chain recombines TRBV4-3 with TRBJ2-5; possibly TRBD1 for D (6 bases). The CDR3 contains 17 residues. Germline CDR1 is LGHNA and CDR2 is YSLEER. V was clipped by 0 bases and J by 5 bases, with 19 bases between them. CDR3 amino acids: CASSQDHVGARSETQYF. CDR3 nucleotide sequence: TGCGCCAGCAGCCAAGATCACGTGGGGGCCCGGTCGGAGACCCAGTACTTC.

This chain joins TRBV28 and TRBJ2-7, with 11 bases matching TRBD2. Germline V gives CDR1 MDHEN, CDR2 SYDVKM. J was trimmed by 2 bases and V by 7 bases; bases with no gene match: 7. This CDR3 comprises 15 residues. CDR3 coding DNA: TGTGCCAGCACCGAGGTAGCGGGGGGGCCCTACGAGCAGTACTTC. It specifies CASTEVAGGPYEQYF.

V usage is TRBV9 and J usage is TRBJ1-1, with a possible D match to TRBD1 (6 bases). This CDR3 has 14 amino acids. The germline CDR1 and CDR2 sequences are SGDLS and YYNGEE. Trimming shortened V by 3 bases and J by 4 bases, and 13 bases separated the two germline ends. The DNA of the CDR3 is TGTGCCAGCAGCGGCGGTGGGGGCGGCACTGAAGCTTTCTTT. Protein product: CASSGGGGGTEAFF.

The V gene is TRBV7-3, the J gene TRBJ2-1, with 9 bases aligning to TRBD2. The germline CDR1 and CDR2 sequences are SGHTA and FQGTGA. The CDR3 spans 20 residues. The V gene end was trimmed by 2 bases and the J gene end by 0 bases; junction bases not matched to a gene: 14. CDR3 in DNA: TGTGCCAGCAGCTTAGGGGCGGCGCTAGCGGGGTCAAGCTCCTACAATGAGCAGTTCTTC. Residues: CASSLGAALAGSSSYNEQFF.

Note on this clone: The same CDR3 is also encoded by other DNA sequences in this sample. The V and J genes are TRBV5-4 and TRBJ1-4; TRBD1 aligns across 9 bases. Trimming at V came to 4 bases and at J to 8 bases, leaving 12 bases not matched to a gene. This CDR3 has 16 amino acids. Germline assignment: CDR1 SGHNT and CDR2 YYREEE (reference sequence). Here the CDR3 reads CASSTHTGGAAEKLFF. The CDR3 DNA reads as TGTGCCAGCAGCACACACACAGGGGGCGCGGCGGAAAAACTGTTTTTT. Full variable domain (outside the CDR3, taken from reference TRBV5-4 and TRBJ1-4): ETGVTQSPTHLIKTRGQQVTLRCSSQSGHNTVSWYQQALGQGPQFIFQYYREEENGRGNFPPRFSGLQFPNYSSELNVNALELDDSALYLCASSTHTGGAAEKLFFGSGTQLSVL.

Note on this clone: Compared with germline, one end of the junction differs, possibly owing to a read error. The V and J genes are TRBV7-9 and TRBJ2-7; the match to TRBD2 covers 7 bases. Germline V gene sequence: CDR1 SEHNR, CDR2 FQNEAQ (reference sequence). This CDR3 comprises 17 residues. CDR3 sequence: CSSSSSQWASGPYEQYF. The CDR3 region has the DNA TGTTCCAGCAGCTCCTCTCAATGGGCTAGCGGTCCCTACGAGCAGTACTTC. The variable domain in full, with the rest retrieved from reference TRBV7-9 and TRBJ2-7, is DTGVSQNPRHKITKRGQNVTFRCDPISEHNRLYWYRQTLGQGPEFLTYFQNEAQLEKSRLLSDRFSAERPKGSFSTLEIQRTEQGDSAMYLCSSSSSQWASGPYEQYFGPGTRLTVT.

As DNA, the CDR3 is TGTGCCTGGACCCCAGGGGCTGGGGCCAACGTCCTGACTTTC. Protein sequence: CAWTPGAGANVLTF. The chain carries TRBV30 and TRBJ2-6; weak D call: TRBD1 (6 bases). Trimming took off 4 bases at V and 2 bases at J, with 9 bases between the two ends. This CDR3 comprises 14 residues. CDR1 is GTSNPN, CDR2 SVGIG, per germline (reference sequence).

V usage is TRBV5-1 and J usage is TRBJ1-3, with a tentative D call TRBD1 (5 bases). Germline V gene lookup returns CDR1 SGHRS and CDR2 YFSETQ. V gave up 0 bases and J gave up 8 bases, with 12 bases separating them. The CDR3 runs 14 residues. The CDR3 protein is CASSLEGKVDTIYF. As DNA, the CDR3 is TGCGCCAGCAGCTTGGAGGGGAAGGTGGACACCATATATTTT.

The table lists this clone with a few counts. The chain joins TRBV28 to TRBJ1-2; no firm D call. Deletions cut 1 base from V and 6 bases from J, with 6 bases between. The CDR3 is 12 residues long. The germline gives CDR1 MDHEN, CDR2 SYDVKM. The DNA for the CDR3 is TGTGCCAGCAGTTTATACGGGGATGGCTACACCTTC. Translated: CASSLYGDGYTF.

This sequence joins TRBV6-1 and TRBJ1-1; 8 bases match TRBD1. The CDR3 has 13 amino acids. J was trimmed by 4 bases and V by 5 bases; bases with no gene match: 3. Germline CDR1 is MNHNS and CDR2 is SASEGT. As DNA, the CDR3 is TGTGCCAGCAGTTTCACAGGGGGCACTGAAGCTTTCTTT. This codes for CASSFTGGTEAFF.

This chain connects TRBV7-8 to TRBJ1-2; D is unclear. The CDR3 sequence is 14 residues long. V shed 1 base and J shed 5 bases, with 11 bases lying between them. CDR1 is SGHVS and CDR2 is FQNEAQ in the germline V gene. The CDR3 loop is CASSLVRQAYGYTF. The CDR3 nucleotides read TGTGCCAGCAGCTTAGTTAGACAAGCTTATGGCTACACCTTC.

The rearrangement links TRBV28 to TRBJ1-1, with TRBD1 as a possible D gene (5 bases). Germline V gives CDR1 MDHEN, CDR2 SYDVKM. V lost 2 bases to trimming and J lost 0 bases, with 7 bases between them. The CDR3 extends over 14 amino acids. The CDR3, as DNA: TGTGCCAGCAGTTTACAGGGCATGAACACTGAAGCTTTCTTT. Its translation is CASSLQGMNTEAFF.

The rearrangement uses TRBV18 and TRBJ2-5; 9 bases fit TRBD2. V lost 10 bases and J lost 2; bases outside the gene matches: 8. Germline CDR1 KGHSH, CDR2 LQKENI. The CDR3 consists of 14 residues. The CDR3 protein is CATRISGGQETQYF. In DNA form, the CDR3 reads TGTGCCACCCGAATAAGCGGGGGGCAAGAGACCCAGTACTTC.

V is TRBV18 and J is TRBJ1-1; TRBD1 aligns across 7 bases. CDR1 and CDR2 from the germline V gene are KGHSH and LQKENI. After removal of 2 bases from V and 0 bases from J, the junction contained 6 bases not matched to a gene. This CDR3 is 16 amino acids long. The CDR3 region has the DNA TGTGCCAGCTCACCAGCCGCGACAGGGCTGAACACTGAAGCTTTCTTT. It codes for CASSPAATGLNTEAFF.

The chain links TRBV19 to TRBJ1-1, with D possibly TRBD1 on 5 matching bases. The CDR3 loop spans 13 amino acids. The germline CDR1 and CDR2 sequences are LNHDA and SQIVND (reference sequence). The V and J ends lost 3 bases and 7 bases respectively, with 12 bases between them. CDR3 amino acids: CASSIGAGNEAFF. CDR3 nucleotides: TGTGCCAGTAGTATTGGGGCTGGAAATGAAGCTTTCTTT.

The chain employs TRBV30 and TRBJ1-2; D unresolved. With 5 bases removed from V and 5 bases from J, the gap between germline ends came to 15 bases. The CDR3 sequence is 13 residues long. Germline CDR1 is GTSNPN and CDR2 is SVGIG (reference sequence). The CDR3 bases are TGTGCCTGGGCCTTCCCCGGGTTTTATGGCTACACCTTC. This codes for CAWAFPGFYGYTF.

This clone was observed once. The CDR3 region has the DNA TGTGCCAGCACCAGAAGCGGGGGGTTCCAAGAGACCCAGTACTTC. Protein product: CASTRSGGFQETQYF. The rearrangement uses TRBV7-2 and TRBJ2-5; 9 positions agree with TRBD2. Per the germline V gene, CDR1 is SGHTA and CDR2 is FQGNSA. The CDR3 loop spans 15 amino acids. Trimming cost V 7 bases and J 1 base; bases outside gene matches: 7.

The rearrangement joins TRBV7-2 to TRBJ1-2, with D perhaps TRBD1 (6 bases). CDR3 length: 16 residues. Trimming took off 1 base at V and 8 bases at J, with 20 bases between the two ends. Germline V gene lookup returns CDR1 SGHTA and CDR2 FQGNSA. The CDR3 nucleotides read TGTGCCAGCAGCTTAGGTTTAGGGGGATCCCTTTTAGGCTACACCTTC. It is translated as CASSLGLGGSLLGYTF.

This sequence joins TRBV5-1 and TRBJ2-5; D might be TRBD1 (5 bases). This CDR3 spans 15 amino acids. Germline V gives CDR1 SGHRS, CDR2 YFSETQ. The V end was cut by 0 bases, the J end by 5 bases, with 14 bases between. CDR3 in amino acids: CASSLAAGLGETQYF. Written as DNA, the CDR3 is TGCGCCAGCAGCTTGGCCGCAGGGTTGGGGGAGACCCAGTACTTC.

The rearrangement joins TRBV19 to TRBJ1-1; TRBD1 matches at 12 bases. CDR3 length: 16 residues. The germline gives CDR1 LNHDA, CDR2 SQIVND (reference sequence). Germline trimming cut 3 bases from V and 5 bases from J; bases unmatched to any gene: 7. The CDR3 protein is CASSIRDRGRWTEAFF. DNA for the CDR3: TGTGCCAGTAGTATCCGGGACAGGGGGCGTTGGACTGAAGCTTTCTTT.

J is TRBJ2-7 and V is TRBV5-6; a possible D gene is TRBD1 (5 bases). The germline gives CDR1 SGHDT, CDR2 YYEEEE. The V end was cut by 1 base, the J end by 5 bases, with 10 bases between. The CDR3 totals 13 residues. CDR3 bases: TGTGCCAGCAGCTTGCGCAGGGTCCACGAGCAGTACTTC. This encodes CASSLRRVHEQYF. The variable domain in full, completed from reference TRBV5-6 and TRBJ2-7, reads DAGVTQSPTHLIKTRGQQVTLRCSPKSGHDTVSWYQQALGQGPQFIFQYYEEEERQRGNFPDRFSGHQFPNYSSELNVNALLLGDSALYLCASSLRRVHEQYFGPGTRLTVT.

The V gene is TRBV28, the J gene TRBJ1-2, with 10 bases identical to TRBD1. This CDR3 has 15 residues. V dropped 7 bases and J dropped 6; count of bases not matched to a gene: 11. CDR1 is MDHEN and CDR2 is SYDVKM in the germline V gene. Here the CDR3 reads CASTSGQGVRDGYTF. DNA of the CDR3: TGTGCCAGCACTTCCGGACAGGGGGTAAGGGATGGCTACACCTTC.

The V call is TRBV5-4, the J call TRBJ2-3, with D possibly matching TRBD1 (6 bases). Per germline, CDR1 SGHNT and CDR2 YYREEE (reference sequence). The CDR3 consists of 15 residues. Deletions cut 1 base from V and 2 bases from J, with 11 bases between. CDR3 DNA sequence: TGTGCCAGCAGCTTGACGGGACAAGACACAGATACGCAGTATTTT. As protein: CASSLTGQDTDTQYF.

The J gene is TRBJ2-7, the V gene TRBV7-2; possible D gene TRBD2, 6 bases. The CDR3 covers 14 residues. Germline V gene sequence: CDR1 SGHTA, CDR2 FQGNSA. V dropped 1 base and J dropped 1 base, with 8 bases sitting between them. DNA of the CDR3: TGTGCCAGCAGCTTAGGGAGGGCGTCCTACGAGCAGTACTTC. This codes for CASSLGRASYEQYF. Filled out from reference TRBV7-2 and TRBJ2-7, the complete variable domain reads GAGVSQSPSNKVTEKGKDVELRCDPISGHTALYWYRQSLGQGLEFLIYFQGNSAPDKSGLPSDRFSAERTGGSVSTLTIQRTQQEDSAVYLCASSLGRASYEQYFGPGTRLTVT.

The chain joins TRBV6-1 to TRBJ2-7; D is ambiguous. CDR1 is MNHNS and CDR2 is SASEGT in the germline V gene. The CDR3 is 12 residues long. V shed 3 bases and J shed 7 bases, with 10 bases lying between them. CDR3: CASSDIAREQYF. As DNA, the CDR3 is TGTGCCAGCAGTGACATTGCCAGGGAGCAGTACTTC.

The gene calls are TRBV27 and TRBJ2-7; D is perhaps TRBD1 (6 bases). Germline V CDR1 and CDR2: MNHEY, SMNVEV (reference sequence). V was cut by 0 bases and J by 5 bases, with 14 bases left in between. CDR3 length: 15 amino acids. Here the CDR3 reads CASSLSVGAADEQYF. The CDR3, as DNA: TGTGCCAGCAGTTTATCAGTGGGGGCCGCCGACGAGCAGTACTTC.

The chain carries TRBV6-7 and TRBJ1-1, with D possibly being TRBD1 (5 bases). TRBV6-7 falls under the ORF class, with uncertain function. The CDR3 runs 15 residues. V was pared by 6 bases and J by 4 bases, with 18 bases between. The CDR3 DNA reads TGTGCCAGCAGGAATCTAGGGGATTGGAGCACTGAAGCTTTCTTT. It codes for CASRNLGDWSTEAFF.

This chain uses TRBV11-2 with TRBJ1-1; D is perhaps TRBD1 (6 bases). Per germline, CDR1 SGHAT and CDR2 FQNNGV. The CDR3 loop spans 12 amino acids. The V and J ends lost 1 base and 8 bases respectively, with 8 bases between them. The CDR3 coding sequence is TGTGCCAGCAGCTTAGGACAGGTAGAAGCTTTCTTT. It yields the protein CASSLGQVEAFF.

This clone was counted a single time. The CDR3 DNA sequence: TGCGCCAGCGTTCAGGAATTGAACACTGAAGCTTTCTTT. It translates to CASVQELNTEAFF. The chain recombines TRBV10-2 with TRBJ1-1; D call uncertain. Germline-derived CDR1 and CDR2 are WSHSY and SAAADI. The CDR3 runs 13 residues. V was clipped by 8 bases and J by 0 bases, with 10 bases between them.